These T cell receptor beta chains were read from a single sample in a study of blood T cell repertoires in COVID-19. The assay was immunoSEQ multiplex PCR, and TCRdb's table has in-frame clones only and misses some. The sample has some 300,000 clones; more than 75% are singletons. Sequencing used peripheral blood. These receptors originate from a man aged 65 to 79 with acute or convalescent COVID-19. Each CDR3 is given with its conserved first and last residue. D genes are given only for firm matches. Clone size appears in some rows only: once, few, many, or a class for an expanded clone.

V	size	D	J	DNA	CDR3
TRBV4-2	-	-	TRBJ1-3	TGTGCCAGCAGCCAAGATGTGACAGGCGGAAACACCATATATTTT	CASSQDVTGGNTIYF
TRBV7-2	-	-	TRBJ1-1	TGTGCCAGCAGCTTAGTTAGGGAGAAGTGGAACACTGAAGCTTTCTTT	CASSLVREKWNTEAFF
TRBV5-4	-	TRBD2	TRBJ2-2	TGTGCCAGCAGCTTGGGAGGCGCTAGCGGGGGGTATACCGGGGAGCTGTTTTTT	CASSLGGASGGYTGELFF
TRBV5-5	-	-	TRBJ1-2	TGTGCCAGCAGCCTGAACCCCGGGACATCCGATTTTCGAGGCTACACCTTC	CASSLNPGTSDFRGYTF
TRBV19	-	-	TRBJ1-6	TGTGCCAGTAGTGGACAGATGAATTCCTATAATTCACCCCTCCACTTT	CASSGQMNSYNSPLHF
TRBV28	-	TRBD1	TRBJ2-3	TGTGCCAGCAGTTTACGAGGCCGGGGACAGGATACGCAGTATTTT	CASSLRGRGQDTQYF
TRBV3-1/TRBV3-2	-	-	TRBJ2-2	TGTGCCAGCAGCCAAGGTGCTAGCGCCAACACCGGGGAGCTGTTTTTT	CASSQGASANTGELFF
TRBV29-1	-	-	TRBJ2-3	TGCAGCGTTGAACTGCTCGAGGGTACGCAGTATTTT	CSVELLEGTQYF
TRBV21-1	-	-	TRBJ2-3	TGTGCCAGCAGCACGGGGGGAGATACGCAGTATTTT	CASSTGGDTQYF
TRBV28	-	TRBD1	TRBJ1-4	TGTGCCAGCAGCCAGACAGGGATAGGTGAAAAACTGTTTTTT	CASSQTGIGEKLFF
TRBV4-3	-	-	TRBJ1-4	TGCGCCAGCAGCCGCGGGCCCCTTAATGAAAAACTGTTTTTT	CASSRGPLNEKLFF
TRBV6-1	-	TRBD1	TRBJ2-3	TGTGCCAGCAGTGAGGACAGGGGGGGGCCAGATACGCAGTATTTT	CASSEDRGGPDTQYF
TRBV5-1	-	-	TRBJ1-1	TGCGCCAGCAGGGTTGGCCCAGGGGACACTGAAGCTTTCTTT	CASRVGPGDTEAFF
TRBV5-6	-	TRBD2	TRBJ2-5	TGTGCCAGCAGCTGGACTAGCTCCCAAGAGACCCAGTACTTC	CASSWTSSQETQYF
TRBV29-1	-	TRBD1	TRBJ2-5	TGCAGCGTTGAATCCACCCCCACAACAGGGGGCTATCAAGAGACCCAGTACTTC	CSVESTPTTGGYQETQYF
TRBV25-1	-	-	TRBJ2-2	TGTGCCAGGCGAACAGCAAAAACGAACACCGGGGAGCTGTTTTTT	CARRTAKTNTGELFF
TRBV2	-	-	TRBJ1-2	TGTGCCAGGACGGGGAGTATTGGCTACACCTTC	CARTGSIGYTF
TRBV9	few	-	TRBJ1-2	TGTGCCAGCAGCGTAGAAGGGGCCGACTATGGCTACACCTTC	CASSVEGADYGYTF
TRBV28	-	-	TRBJ1-1	TGTGCCAGCAGTTTACGGACTTACACTGAAGCTTTCTTT	CASSLRTYTEAFF
TRBV28	-	TRBD1	TRBJ1-6	TGTGCCAGCAGTGCCTGGAAGACAGGGTCAGGACCCCTCCACTTT	CASSAWKTGSGPLHF
TRBV28	-	-	TRBJ2-3	TGTGCCAGCAAGGCAGGGGGGCCCCACACAGATACGCAGTATTTT	CASKAGGPHTDTQYF
TRBV11-2	-	TRBD1	TRBJ2-5	TGTGCCAGCAGCTTAGCCCCGACAGGGTTTGAGACCCAGTACTTC	CASSLAPTGFETQYF
TRBV19	once	-	TRBJ2-1	TGTGCCAGTAGTGCCGGGGTAGCGGAGTACAATGAGCAGTTCTTC	CASSAGVAEYNEQFF
TRBV7-2	-	TRBD1	TRBJ1-2	TGTGCCAGCAGTTTGGACAGGTTTAGTGGCTACACCTTC	CASSLDRFSGYTF
TRBV6-5	-	-	TRBJ1-4	TGTGCCAGCAGCTCGCGGCCAGCAACTAATGAAAAACTGTTTTTT	CASSSRPATNEKLFF
TRBV11-2	-	TRBD2	TRBJ2-1	TGTGCCAGCAGTTTAACGAGCGGGAGCGGCAATGAGCAGTTCTTC	CASSLTSGSGNEQFF
TRBV5-1	-	TRBD1	TRBJ2-7	TGCGCCAGCAGCTTGGCTACAGGGGGGACCTACGAGCAGTACTTC	CASSLATGGTYEQYF
TRBV5-4	-	TRBD2	TRBJ2-3	TGTGCCAGCAGCCTTAGCGGGAAGGTCGCAGATACGCAGTATTTT	CASSLSGKVADTQYF
TRBV28	few	TRBD1	TRBJ1-1	TGTGCCAGCAGTTTCAGGACAGGCGGGAACACTGAAGCTTTCTTT	CASSFRTGGNTEAFF
TRBV5-4	-	TRBD1	TRBJ2-3	TGTGCCAGCAGCTTGGGACAGGGGAATTTTGTTACGCAGTATTTT	CASSLGQGNFVTQYF
TRBV19	-	TRBD2	TRBJ2-3	TGTGCCAGTAGTACTCAAGCGGGAGCCACAGATACGCAGTATTTT	CASSTQAGATDTQYF
TRBV11-2	-	-	TRBJ1-2	TGTGCCAGCAGCTTAGGCCGTCGGGGCTACACCTTC	CASSLGRRGYTF
TRBV7-2	-	TRBD2	TRBJ2-1	TGTGCCAGCAACGCGGGACTAGTCCCCTATGAGCAGTTCTTC	CASNAGLVPYEQFF
TRBV30	few	-	TRBJ2-2	TGTGCCTGGAGTGGGGGCAGCAGACTCACCGGGGAGCTGTTTTTT	CAWSGGSRLTGELFF
TRBV19	-	-	TRBJ2-3	TGTGCCAGTAGTATGGGCCAGGGGACAGATACGCAGTATTTT	CASSMGQGTDTQYF
TRBV6-6	-	-	TRBJ2-7	TGTGCCAGCCGGACAGGGAGGGGCGGAAACTACGAGCAGTACTTC	CASRTGRGGNYEQYF
TRBV18	-	TRBD1	TRBJ2-7	TGTGCCAGCTCACCGACCGGGACAGGGGACTACGAGCAGTACTTC	CASSPTGTGDYEQYF